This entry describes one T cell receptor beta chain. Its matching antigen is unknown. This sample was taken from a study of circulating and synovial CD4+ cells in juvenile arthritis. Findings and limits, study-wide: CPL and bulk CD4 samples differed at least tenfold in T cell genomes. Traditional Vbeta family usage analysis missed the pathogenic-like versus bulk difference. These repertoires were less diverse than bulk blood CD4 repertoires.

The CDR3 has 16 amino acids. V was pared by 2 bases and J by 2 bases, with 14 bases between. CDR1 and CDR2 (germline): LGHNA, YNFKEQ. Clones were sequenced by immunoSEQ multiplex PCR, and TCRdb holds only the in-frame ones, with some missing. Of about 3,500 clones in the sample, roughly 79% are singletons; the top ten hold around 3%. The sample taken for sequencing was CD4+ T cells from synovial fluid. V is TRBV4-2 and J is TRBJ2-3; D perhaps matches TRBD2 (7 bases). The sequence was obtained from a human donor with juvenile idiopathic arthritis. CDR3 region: CASSQLARGLTDTQYF. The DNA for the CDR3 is TGTGCCAGCAGCCAACTCGCGCGGGGGCTCACAGATACGCAGTATTTT.